This record concerns one T cell receptor beta chain sequence. Antigen specificity is unknown. The data stem from a study of T cells in Graves' hyperthyroidism and ophthalmopathy. Findings of the study overall: A model of 13 V-J features distinguished ophthalmopathy from stable hyperthyroidism.

CDR3 length: 15 amino acids. With 6 bases removed from V and 5 bases from J, the gap between germline ends came to 16 bases. Germline V gene sequence: CDR1 MGHRA, CDR2 YSYEKL. From RNA transcripts, TCR beta CDR3 regions were amplified. HTBI primers were the set used in a first-round RT-PCR of the TCR CDR3. One entry per CDR3 protein, called by TCRdb with MiXCR from the multiplex PCR reads. The data contain a few hundred thousand distinct CDR3 sequences, around a sixth of them singletons. Sequenced: blood. This chain links TRBV4-1 with TRBJ1-4; tentative D call: TRBD1 (5 bases). The TCR comes from a woman between 18 and 29 years old with Graves' hyperthyroidism that later progressed to Graves' ophthalmopathy. CDR3 nucleotide sequence: TGCGCCAGCAGGGGTCCGGGGACCCCAAATGAAAAACTGTTTTTT. As protein: CASRGPGTPNEKLFF.